The clone carrying this TCR beta chain was observed a few times. What it binds is not known. MiXCR, run by TCRdb on the multiplex PCR reads, gives a single entry per CDR3 protein. The repertoire holds 83,000 or so distinct CDR3 sequences, with about 21% as singletons. This entry belongs to a study of breast tumors, draining lymph nodes, adjacent tissues. Breast cancer patients provided tissue from their axillary draining lymph nodes. With V trimmed by 6 bases and J by 5 bases, 8 bases remained unmatched. Germline assignment: CDR1 MDHEN and CDR2 SYDVKM. This CDR3 region has 15 residues. Study outcomes and limitations: Luminal-like breast cancer showed significantly greater tumor-nontumor repertoire similarity than basal-like breast cancer did. Data only fit, rather than demonstrated, lymph node origin of most tumor T cells. Tumor repertoires ranked between lymph nodes and nontumor tissue in diversity, with V and J gene preferences.

Sequenced material: axillary lymph node tissue. The V gene is TRBV28, the J gene TRBJ1-5; TRBD1 matches at 9 bases. This TCR derives from a female donor with breast cancer. Some clones in this sample may be carry-over from other donors' samples. CDR3 DNA: TGTGCCAGCAGCATTGGGACAGGGAGGGATCAGCCCCAGCATTTT. Translating gives CASSIGTGRDQPQHF.